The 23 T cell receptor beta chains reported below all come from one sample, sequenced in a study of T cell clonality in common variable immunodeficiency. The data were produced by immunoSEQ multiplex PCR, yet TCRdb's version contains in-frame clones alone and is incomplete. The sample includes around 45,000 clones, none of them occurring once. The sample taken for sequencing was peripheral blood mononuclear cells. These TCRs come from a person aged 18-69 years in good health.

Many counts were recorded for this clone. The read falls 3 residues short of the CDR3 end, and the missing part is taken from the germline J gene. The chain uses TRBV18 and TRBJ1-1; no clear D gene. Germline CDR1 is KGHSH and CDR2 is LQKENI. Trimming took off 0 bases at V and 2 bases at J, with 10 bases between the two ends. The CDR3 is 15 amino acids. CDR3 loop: CASSPPAGSNTEAFF. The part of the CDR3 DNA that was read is TGTGCCAGCTCACCACCGGCAGGCAGTAACACTGAA.

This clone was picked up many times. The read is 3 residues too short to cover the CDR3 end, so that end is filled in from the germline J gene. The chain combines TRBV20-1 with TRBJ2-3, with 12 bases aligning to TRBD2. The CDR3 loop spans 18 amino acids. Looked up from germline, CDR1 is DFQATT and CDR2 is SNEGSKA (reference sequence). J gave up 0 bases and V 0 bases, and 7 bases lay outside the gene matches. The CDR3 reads CSAREVVTSGGSTDTQYF. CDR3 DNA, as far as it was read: TGCAGTGCTAGAGAAGTAGTGACTAGCGGGGGCAGCACAGATACG.

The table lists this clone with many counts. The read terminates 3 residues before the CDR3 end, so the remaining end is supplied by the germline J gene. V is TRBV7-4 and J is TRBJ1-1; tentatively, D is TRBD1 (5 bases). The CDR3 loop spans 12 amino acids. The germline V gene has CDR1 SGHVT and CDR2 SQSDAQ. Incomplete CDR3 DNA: TGTGCCAGCAGTTTCATTTACAGGGAA. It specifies CASSFIYRE. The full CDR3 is CASSFIYREAFF.

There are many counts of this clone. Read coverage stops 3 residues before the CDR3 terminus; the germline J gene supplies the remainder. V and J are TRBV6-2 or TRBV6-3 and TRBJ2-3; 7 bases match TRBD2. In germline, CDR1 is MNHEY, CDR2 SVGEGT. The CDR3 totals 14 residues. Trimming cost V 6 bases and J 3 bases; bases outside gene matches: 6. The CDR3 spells CASSRTRTTDTQYF. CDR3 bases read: TGTGCCAGCAGCAGGACTAGGACTACAGATACG.

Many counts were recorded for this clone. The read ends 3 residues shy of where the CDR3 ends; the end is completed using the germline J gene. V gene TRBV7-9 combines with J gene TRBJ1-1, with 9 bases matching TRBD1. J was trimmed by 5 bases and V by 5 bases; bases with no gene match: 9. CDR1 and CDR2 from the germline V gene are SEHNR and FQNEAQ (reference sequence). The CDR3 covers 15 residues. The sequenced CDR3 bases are TGTGCCAGCAGCGCCAGCGGACAGGGGAGGACTGAA. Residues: CASSASGQGRTE. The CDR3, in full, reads CASSASGQGRTEAFF.

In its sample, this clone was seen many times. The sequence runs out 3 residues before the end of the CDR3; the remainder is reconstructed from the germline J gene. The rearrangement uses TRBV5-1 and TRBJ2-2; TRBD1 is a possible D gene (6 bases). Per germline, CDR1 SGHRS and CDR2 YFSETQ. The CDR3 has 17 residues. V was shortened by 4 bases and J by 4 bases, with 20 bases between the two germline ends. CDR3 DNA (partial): TGCGCCAGCAGCGCCTACTCGACAGGTTCGGGCACCGGGGAG. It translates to CASSAYSTGSGTGE. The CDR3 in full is CASSAYSTGSGTGELFF.

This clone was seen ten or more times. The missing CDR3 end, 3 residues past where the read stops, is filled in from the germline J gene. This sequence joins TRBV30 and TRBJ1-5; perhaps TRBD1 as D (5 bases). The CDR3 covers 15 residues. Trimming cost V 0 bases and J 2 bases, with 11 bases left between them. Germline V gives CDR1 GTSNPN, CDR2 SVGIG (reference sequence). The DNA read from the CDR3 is TGTGCCTGGAGTGTCGCGGGGGGGGGCAATCAGCCC. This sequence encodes CAWSVAGGGNQP. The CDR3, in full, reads CAWSVAGGGNQPQHF.

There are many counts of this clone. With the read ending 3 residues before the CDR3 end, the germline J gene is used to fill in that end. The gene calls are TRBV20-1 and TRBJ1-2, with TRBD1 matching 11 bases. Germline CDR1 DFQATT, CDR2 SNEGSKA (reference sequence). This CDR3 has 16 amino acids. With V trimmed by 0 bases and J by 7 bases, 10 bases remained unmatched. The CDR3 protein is CSARDNRDRGLAGYTF. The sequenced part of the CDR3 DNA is TGCAGTGCTAGAGATAACAGGGACAGGGGGTTGGCTGGC.

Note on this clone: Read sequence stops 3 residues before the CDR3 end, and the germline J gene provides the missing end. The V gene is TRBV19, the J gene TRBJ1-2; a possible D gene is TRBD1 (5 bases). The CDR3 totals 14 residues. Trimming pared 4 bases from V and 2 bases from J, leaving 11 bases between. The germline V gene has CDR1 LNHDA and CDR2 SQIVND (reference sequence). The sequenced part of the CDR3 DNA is TGTGCCAGTAGTACCGGGGGGGGAAACTATGGC. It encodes CASSTGGGNYG. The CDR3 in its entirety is CASSTGGGNYGYTF.

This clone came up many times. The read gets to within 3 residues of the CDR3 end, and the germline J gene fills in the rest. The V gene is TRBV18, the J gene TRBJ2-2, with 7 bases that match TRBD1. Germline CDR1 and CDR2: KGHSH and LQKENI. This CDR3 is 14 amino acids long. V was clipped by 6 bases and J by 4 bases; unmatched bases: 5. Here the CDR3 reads CASSRQGTTGELFF. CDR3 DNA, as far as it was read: TGTGCCAGCTCCCGACAGGGTACCACCGGGGAG.

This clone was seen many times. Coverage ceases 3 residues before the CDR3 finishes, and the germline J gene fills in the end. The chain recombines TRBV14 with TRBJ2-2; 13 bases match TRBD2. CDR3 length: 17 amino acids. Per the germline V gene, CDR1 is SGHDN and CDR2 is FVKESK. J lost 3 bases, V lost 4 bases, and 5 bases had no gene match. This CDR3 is CASSRPGLAGDTGELFF. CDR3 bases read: TGTGCCAGCAGCCGGCCCGGACTAGCGGGAGACACCGGGGAG.

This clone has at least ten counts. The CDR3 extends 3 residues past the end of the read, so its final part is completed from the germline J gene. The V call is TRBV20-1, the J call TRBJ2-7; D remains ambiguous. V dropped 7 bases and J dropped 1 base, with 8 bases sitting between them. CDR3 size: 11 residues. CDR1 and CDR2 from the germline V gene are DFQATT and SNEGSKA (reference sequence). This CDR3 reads CSVKRSYEQYF. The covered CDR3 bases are TGCAGTGTTAAGAGGTCCTACGAG.

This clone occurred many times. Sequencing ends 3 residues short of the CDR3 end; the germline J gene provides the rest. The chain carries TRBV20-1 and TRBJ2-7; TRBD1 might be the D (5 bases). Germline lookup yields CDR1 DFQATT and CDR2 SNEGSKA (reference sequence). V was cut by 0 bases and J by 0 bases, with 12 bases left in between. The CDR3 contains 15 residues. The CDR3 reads CSARDLDSSSYEQYF. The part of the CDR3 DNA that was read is TGCAGTGCTAGAGATCTTGACAGTAGCTCCTACGAG.

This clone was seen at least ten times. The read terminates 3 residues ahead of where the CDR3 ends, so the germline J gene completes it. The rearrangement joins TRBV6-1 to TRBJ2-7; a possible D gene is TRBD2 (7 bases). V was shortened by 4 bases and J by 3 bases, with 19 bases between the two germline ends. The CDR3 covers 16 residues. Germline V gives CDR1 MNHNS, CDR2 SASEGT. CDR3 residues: CASSAPPEGGGYEQYF. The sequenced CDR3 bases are TGTGCCAGCAGTGCCCCCCCCGAGGGGGGGGGCTACGAG.

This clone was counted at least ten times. The part of the CDR3 DNA that was read is TGCAGTGCTAGAGGGACTAGCAAAGAGACC. This encodes CSARGTSKET. The entire CDR3 is CSARGTSKETQYF. The chain is built from TRBV20-1 and TRBJ2-5, with 8 bases that match TRBD2. The read finishes 3 residues shy of the CDR3 end, and the germline J gene is used to complete it. J was trimmed by 3 bases and V by 1 base; bases with no gene match: 1. In germline, CDR1 is DFQATT, CDR2 SNEGSKA (reference sequence). The CDR3 covers 13 residues.

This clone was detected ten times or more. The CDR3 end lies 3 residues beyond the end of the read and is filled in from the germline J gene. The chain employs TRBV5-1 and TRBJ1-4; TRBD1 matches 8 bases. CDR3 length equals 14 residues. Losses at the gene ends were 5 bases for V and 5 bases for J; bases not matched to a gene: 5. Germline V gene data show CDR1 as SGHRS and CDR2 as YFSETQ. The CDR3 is CASRSQGANEKLFF. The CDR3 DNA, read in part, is TGCGCCAGCAGGTCTCAGGGGGCAAATGAAAAA. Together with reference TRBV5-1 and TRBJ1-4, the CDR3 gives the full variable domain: KAGVTQTPRYLIKTRGQQVTLSCSPISGHRSVSWYQQTPGQGLQFLFEYFSETQRNKGNFPGRFSGRQFSNSRSEMNVSTLELGDSALYLCASRSQGANEKLFFGSGTQLSVL.

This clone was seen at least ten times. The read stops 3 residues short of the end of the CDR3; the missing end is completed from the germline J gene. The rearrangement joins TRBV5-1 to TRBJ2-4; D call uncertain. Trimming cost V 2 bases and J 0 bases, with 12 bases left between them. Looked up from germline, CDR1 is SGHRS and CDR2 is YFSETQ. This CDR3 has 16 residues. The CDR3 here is CASSLRVGLAKNIQYF. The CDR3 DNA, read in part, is TGCGCCAGCAGCTTAAGGGTGGGCCTAGCCAAAAACATT.

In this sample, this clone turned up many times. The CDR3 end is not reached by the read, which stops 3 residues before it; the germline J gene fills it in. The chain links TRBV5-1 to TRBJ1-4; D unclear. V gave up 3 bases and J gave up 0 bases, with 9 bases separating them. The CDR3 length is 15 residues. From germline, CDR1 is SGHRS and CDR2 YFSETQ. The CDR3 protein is CASSSRSATNEKLFF. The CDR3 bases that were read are TGCGCCAGCAGCTCCCGATCGGCAACTAATGAAAAA.

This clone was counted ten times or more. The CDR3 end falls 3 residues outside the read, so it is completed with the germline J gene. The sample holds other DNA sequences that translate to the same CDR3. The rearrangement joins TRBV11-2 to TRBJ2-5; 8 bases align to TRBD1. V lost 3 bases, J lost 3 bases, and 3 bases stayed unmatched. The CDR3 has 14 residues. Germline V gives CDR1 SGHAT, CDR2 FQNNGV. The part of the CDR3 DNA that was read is TGTGCCAGCAGCTTTAACAGGGGGAAAGAGACC. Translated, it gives CASSFNRGKET. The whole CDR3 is CASSFNRGKETQYF. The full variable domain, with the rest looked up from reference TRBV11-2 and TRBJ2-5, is EAGVAQSPRYKIIEKRQSVAFWCNPISGHATLYWYQQILGQGPKLLIQFQNNGVVDDSQLPKDRFSAERLKGVDSTLKIQPAKLEDSAVYLCASSFNRGKETQYFGPGTRLLVL.

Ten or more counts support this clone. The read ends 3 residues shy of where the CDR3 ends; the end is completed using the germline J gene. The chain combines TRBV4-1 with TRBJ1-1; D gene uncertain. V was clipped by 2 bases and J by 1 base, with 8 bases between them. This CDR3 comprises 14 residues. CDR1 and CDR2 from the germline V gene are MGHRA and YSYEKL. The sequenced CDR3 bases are TGCGCCAGCAGCCAAACGTTAGCGAACACTGAA. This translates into CASSQTLANTE. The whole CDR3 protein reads CASSQTLANTEAFF.

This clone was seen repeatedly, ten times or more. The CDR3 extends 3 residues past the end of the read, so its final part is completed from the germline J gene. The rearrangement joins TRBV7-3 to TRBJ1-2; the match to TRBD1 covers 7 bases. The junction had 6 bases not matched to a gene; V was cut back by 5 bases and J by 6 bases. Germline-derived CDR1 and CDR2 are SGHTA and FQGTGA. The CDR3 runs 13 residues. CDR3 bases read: TGTGCCAGCAGCCCCGGGACAGAAAATGGC. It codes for CASSPGTENG. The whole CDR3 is CASSPGTENGYTF.

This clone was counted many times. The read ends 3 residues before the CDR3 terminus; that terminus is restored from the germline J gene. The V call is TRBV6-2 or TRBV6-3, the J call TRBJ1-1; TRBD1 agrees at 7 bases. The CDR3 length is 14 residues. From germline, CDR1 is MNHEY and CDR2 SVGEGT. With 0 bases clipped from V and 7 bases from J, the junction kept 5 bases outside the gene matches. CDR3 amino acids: CASSYSPDRDEAFF. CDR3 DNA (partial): TGTGCCAGCAGTTACTCCCCCGACAGGGATGAA.

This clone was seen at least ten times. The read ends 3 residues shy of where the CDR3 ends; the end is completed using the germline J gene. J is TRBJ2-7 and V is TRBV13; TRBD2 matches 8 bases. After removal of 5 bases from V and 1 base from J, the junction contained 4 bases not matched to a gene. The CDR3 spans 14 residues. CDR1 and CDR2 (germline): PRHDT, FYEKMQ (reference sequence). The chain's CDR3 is CASSRSGTSYEQYF. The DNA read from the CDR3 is TGTGCCAGCAGCCGTAGCGGGACTTCCTACGAG.